Below are 14 T cell receptor beta chains sequenced from a single sample in a study of graft-versus-host responses after intestinal transplantation (dated by TCRdb to the early 2020s). The library was obtained by the immunoSEQ multiplex PCR assay. TCRdb limited this immuneACCESS table to in-frame rearrangements with V and J called. A share of clones is missing; checked studies link under half to unresolved V genes, and the rest is unexplained. The sample table records about 77,000 clones; around 92% of these occur just once. The ten most abundant clones make up 0.65% to 0.75% of the sample. The starting material was PBMCs, obtained 98 days after intestinal transplantation. Receptors were obtained from a human patient who received an intestinal transplant, so some T cells may come from the graft donor.

V gene TRBV18 combines with J gene TRBJ2-7; 7 nucleotides align to TRBD2. The germline V gene encodes CDR1 KGHSH and CDR2 LQKENI. The CDR3 is made up of 14 amino acids. V lost 3 bases and J lost 1; bases outside the gene matches: 3. Written as DNA, the CDR3 is TGTGCCAGCTCACCGCGGGACTATTCCTACGAGCAGTACTTC. It specifies CASSPRDYSYEQYF.

The J gene is TRBJ2-1, the V gene TRBV7-2; no clear D. V was shortened by 5 bases and J by 2 bases, with 1 base between the two germline ends. This CDR3 comprises 11 residues. Germline V gene data show CDR1 as SGHTA and CDR2 as FQGNSA. This CDR3 is CASSPYNEQFF. The DNA of the CDR3 is TGTGCCAGCAGCCCCTACAATGAGCAGTTCTTC.

The chain carries TRBV5-1 and TRBJ1-3; 7 nucleotides match TRBD1. Germline V CDR1 and CDR2: SGHRS, YFSETQ. The CDR3 contains 18 residues. The ends lost 0 bases at V and 3 bases at J; junction bases unmatched: 12. Here the CDR3 reads CASSLAPLGGGGGNTIYF. Here the CDR3 DNA reads TGCGCCAGCAGCTTGGCCCCCCTGGGAGGGGGCGGTGGAAACACCATATATTTT.

This chain joins TRBV6-5 and TRBJ1-6; D not resolved. This CDR3 comprises 15 residues. Looked up from germline, CDR1 is MNHEY and CDR2 is SVGAGI. Trimming removed 5 bases from V and 6 bases from J, with 14 bases in between. The CDR3 sequence: CASSVEANVNSPLHF. CDR3 DNA sequence: TGTGCCAGCAGTGTTGAAGCTAACGTTAATTCACCCCTCCACTTT.

This chain uses TRBV28 with TRBJ2-1; D is unresolved. V shed 6 bases and J shed 10 bases, with 16 bases lying between them. Germline V gene sequence: CDR1 MDHEN, CDR2 SYDVKM. CDR3 length equals 13 residues. CDR3 in DNA: TGTGCCAGCAGGCCCAACGACGTTACGGAGCAGTTCTTC. Protein: CASRPNDVTEQFF. The full variable domain, completed using reference TRBV28 and TRBJ2-1, is DVKVTQSSRYLVKRTGEKVFLECVQDMDHENMFWYRQDPGLGLRLIYFSYDVKMKEKGDIPEGYSVSREKKERFSLILESASTNQTSMYLCASRPNDVTEQFFGPGTRLTVL.

This clone was seen once. The rearrangement uses TRBV5-1 and TRBJ2-7, with unresolved D. Trimming took 2 bases from V and 0 from J, leaving 15 bases between them. This CDR3 comprises 16 residues. Germline loops: CDR1 SGHRS, CDR2 YFSETQ. This CDR3 is CASSFLAGPASYEQYF. DNA for the CDR3: TGCGCCAGCAGCTTTTTAGCAGGCCCAGCCTCCTACGAGCAGTACTTC.

This clone was recorded only once. The V gene is TRBV9, the J gene TRBJ2-2; the D is unclear. From germline, CDR1 is SGDLS and CDR2 YYNGEE. The CDR3 contains 13 residues. Trimming took 0 bases from V and 4 from J, leaving 4 bases between them. The CDR3 reads CASSVVATGELFF. CDR3 nucleotides: TGTGCCAGCAGCGTAGTAGCCACCGGGGAGCTGTTTTTT. Supplemented by reference TRBV9 and TRBJ2-2, the full variable domain reads DSGVTQTPKHLITATGQRVTLRCSPRSGDLSVYWYQQSLDQGLQFLIQYYNGEERAKGNILERFSAQQFPDLHSELNLSSLELGDSALYFCASSVVATGELFFGEGSRLTVL.

V is TRBV5-1 and J is TRBJ1-1; D call uncertain. CDR3 length: 14 amino acids. CDR1 and CDR2 (germline): SGHRS, YFSETQ. V was trimmed by 2 bases and J by 0 bases, leaving 8 bases between them. Written as DNA, the CDR3 is TGCGCCAGCAGCTTTACGCAGATGAACACTGAAGCTTTCTTT. Residues: CASSFTQMNTEAFF. The full variable domain, its missing parts supplied by reference TRBV5-1 and TRBJ1-1, is KAGVTQTPRYLIKTRGQQVTLSCSPISGHRSVSWYQQTPGQGLQFLFEYFSETQRNKGNFPGRFSGRQFSNSRSEMNVSTLELGDSALYLCASSFTQMNTEAFFGQGTRLTVV.

The J gene is TRBJ1-5, the V gene TRBV6-5, with 7 bases lining up with TRBD1. Germline trimming cut 10 bases from V and 7 bases from J; bases unmatched to any gene: 16. The CDR3 has 15 residues. Germline CDR1 is MNHEY and CDR2 is SVGAGI. The CDR3 bases are TGTGCCACTAGTGCGAGACAGGGAGGACGCCAGCCCCAGCATTTT. Its protein is CATSARQGGRQPQHF.

This sequence joins TRBV29-1 and TRBJ2-1; D is uncertain. CDR1 is SQVTM and CDR2 is ANQGSEA in the germline V gene. Deletions cut 1 base from V and 0 bases from J, with 4 bases between. This CDR3 comprises 13 residues. Here the CDR3 reads CSVEGSSYNEQFF. CDR3 sequence (DNA): TGCAGCGTTGAAGGGAGCTCCTACAATGAGCAGTTCTTC.

The chain is built from TRBV15 and TRBJ2-5, with unresolved D. The germline gives CDR1 LNHNV, CDR2 YYDKDF (reference sequence). Trimming took 2 bases from V and 2 from J, leaving 9 bases between them. CDR3 length equals 14 residues. CDR3 sequence: CATSRLGHQETQYF. DNA for the CDR3: TGTGCCACCAGCAGACTCGGGCATCAAGAGACCCAGTACTTC.

V usage is TRBV29-1 and J usage is TRBJ2-6; perhaps TRBD1 as D (6 bases). The germline V gene encodes CDR1 SQVTM and CDR2 ANQGSEA. Trimming shortened V by 1 base and J by 0 bases, and 10 bases separated the two germline ends. The CDR3 consists of 16 residues. The CDR3 spells CSVEGKGVSGANVLTF. The CDR3 DNA is TGCAGCGTTGAAGGGAAGGGGGTCTCTGGGGCCAACGTCCTGACTTTC.

The chain recombines TRBV4-1 with TRBJ2-7; 10 nucleotides align to TRBD2. The trim removed 0 bases at V and 2 bases at J, leaving 7 bases unmatched. The CDR3 is 17 residues long. Germline V gene sequence: CDR1 MGHRA, CDR2 YSYEKL. The CDR3 region is CASSQEGGLAATYEQYF. The CDR3 bases are TGCGCCAGCAGCCAAGAGGGTGGACTAGCGGCTACCTACGAGCAGTACTTC.

The V call is TRBV29-1, the J call TRBJ2-4; unclear D gene. The CDR3 is 12 residues long. In germline, CDR1 is SQVTM, CDR2 ANQGSEA. V was clipped by 5 bases and J by 5 bases, with 10 bases between them. The CDR3 DNA follows: TGCAGCGTTTCTGCCGCAGAAAACATTCAGTACTTC. This sequence encodes CSVSAAENIQYF.